Presented here are 29 T cell receptor beta chains from one specimen sequenced in a study of cytomegalovirus exposure and HLA in healthy donors. PCR amplification relied on 60 Vbeta primers (plus 13 Jbeta primers). Generated by immunoSEQ multiplex PCR, the TCRdb table keeps only in-frame clones and is missing some. The data contain 190,000 or so clones, less than 90% of them seen just once; the ten biggest clones take up around 1.7%. Material: PBMCs. The receptors come from a man aged 50 to 60 in good health and CMV-seronegative.

This sequence joins TRBV11-2 and TRBJ2-7; D is uncertain. Trimming removed 0 bases from V and 2 bases from J, with 11 bases in between. The germline V gene has CDR1 SGHAT and CDR2 FQNNGV. The CDR3 is 15 amino acids. In DNA form, the CDR3 reads TGTGCCAGCAGCTTAGAAAACCCAGGAACCTACGAGCAGTACTTC. Its protein product is CASSLENPGTYEQYF.

About this clone itself: Compared with germline, one end of the junction differs, possibly owing to a read error. This chain uses TRBV7-7 with TRBJ2-5, with 10 bases fitting TRBD2. Germline V CDR1 and CDR2: SSHAT, FNYEAQ (reference sequence). This CDR3 comprises 14 residues. The chain's CDR3 is CASSLGTSVETQYF. The CDR3 DNA is TGTGCTAGCAGCCTCGGGACTAGCGTAGAGACCCAGTACTTC. Full variable domain (remainder filled in from reference TRBV7-7 and TRBJ2-5): GAGVSQSPRYKVTKRGQDVTLRCDPISSHATLYWYQQALGQGPEFLTYFNYEAQPDKSGLPSDRFSAERPEGSISTLTIQRTEQRDSAMYRCASSLGTSVETQYFGPGTRLLVL.

V and J are TRBV9 and TRBJ2-5, with 14 bases matching TRBD2. CDR1 and CDR2 (germline): SGDLS, YYNGEE. With V trimmed by 0 bases and J by 1 base, 8 bases remained unmatched. The CDR3 has 19 residues. The CDR3: CASSVGTGGTSGSQETQYF. Here the CDR3 DNA reads TGTGCCAGCAGCGTAGGGACAGGGGGGACTAGCGGGAGCCAAGAGACCCAGTACTTC.

Notes on this clone: In the same sample, other DNA sequences code for this CDR3. CDR3 DNA sequence: TGTGCCACCAGCAGAGACAGGCTCAACTATGGCTACACCTTC. Translated, it gives CATSRDRLNYGYTF. J is TRBJ1-2 and V is TRBV15, with D hard to call. V was trimmed by 0 bases and J by 2 bases, leaving 7 bases between them. Germline lookup yields CDR1 LNHNV and CDR2 YYDKDF (reference sequence). CDR3 size: 14 residues.

This sequence joins TRBV13 and TRBJ1-3; TRBD1 aligns across 9 bases. The CDR3 totals 17 residues. The V gene end was trimmed by 6 bases and the J gene end by 0 bases; junction bases not matched to a gene: 9. The V gene's germline CDR1 is PRHDT and CDR2 FYEKMQ (reference sequence). Here the CDR3 reads CASRRRDRDNSGNTIYF. For the CDR3, the DNA is TGTGCCAGCAGACGAAGGGACAGGGATAACTCTGGAAACACCATATATTTT.

This chain joins TRBV9 and TRBJ2-1; 12 bases are a match to TRBD1. This CDR3 has 16 amino acids. CDR1 is SGDLS, CDR2 YYNGEE, per germline. V lost 4 bases, J lost 9 bases, and 11 bases stayed unmatched. The CDR3: CASSKGGTGGLSEQFF. The DNA for the CDR3 is TGTGCCAGCAGCAAAGGGGGGACAGGGGGCTTAAGTGAGCAGTTCTTC.

The gene calls are TRBV7-2 and TRBJ1-3; D perhaps matches TRBD1 (5 bases). Looked up from germline, CDR1 is SGHTA and CDR2 is FQGNSA. V was cut by 1 base and J by 0 bases, with 13 bases left in between. This CDR3 region has 17 residues. CDR3 in amino acids: CASSLVGAATSGNTIYF. CDR3 nucleotide sequence: TGTGCCAGCAGCTTAGTAGGGGCCGCAACCTCTGGAAACACCATATATTTT.

The CDR3 spells CASSGRLTEAFF. CDR3 coding DNA: TGTGCCAGCAGCGGCAGACTCACTGAAGCTTTCTTT. The chain recombines TRBV9 with TRBJ1-1; no definite D call. The V gene's germline CDR1 is SGDLS and CDR2 YYNGEE. CDR3 size: 12 residues. V was clipped by 3 bases and J by 4 bases, with 7 bases between them.

The V gene is TRBV19, the J gene TRBJ2-4, with D perhaps matching TRBD2 (7 bases). The CDR3 spans 18 residues. The V and J ends lost 1 base and 3 bases respectively, with 19 bases between them. Germline V gives CDR1 LNHDA, CDR2 SQIVND (reference sequence). CDR3 sequence reads: CASSIGGGQTGSKNIQYF. The CDR3 coding sequence is TGTGCCAGTAGTATAGGGGGGGGCCAAACAGGAAGCAAAAACATTCAGTACTTC.

V gene TRBV27 combines with J gene TRBJ2-4; D is possibly TRBD2 (6 bases). V lost 7 bases and J 4 bases, leaving 23 bases between the germline ends. This CDR3 is built from 17 residues. Germline lookup yields CDR1 MNHEY and CDR2 SMNVEV (reference sequence). DNA of the CDR3: TGTGCCAGCACCCCACGACGGTATGGCGGGGAAAAAAACATTCAGTACTTC. Protein: CASTPRRYGGEKNIQYF.

The genes are TRBV6-5 and TRBJ2-7, with 7 bases aligning to TRBD1. V gave up 2 bases and J gave up 0 bases; unmatched junction bases: 7. Germline V lookup: CDR1 MNHEY, CDR2 SVGAGI. The CDR3 sequence is 16 residues long. CDR3 DNA: TGTGCCAGCAGTTACAGAGACAGGGCTAACTCCTACGAGCAGTACTTC. Its translation: CASSYRDRANSYEQYF.

This clone appeared a single time. The chain combines TRBV6-5 with TRBJ2-2, with 7 bases lining up with TRBD2. J lost 0 bases, V lost 10 bases, and 8 bases had no gene match. There are 15 residues in the CDR3. CDR1 and CDR2 (germline): MNHEY, SVGAGI. The CDR3 DNA sequence: TGTGCCACCCGCCCGGGGGGAGCGAACACCGGGGAGCTGTTTTTT. Protein product: CATRPGGANTGELFF.

The V gene is TRBV4-1, the J gene TRBJ2-5; D might be TRBD2 (6 bases). The V end was cut by 3 bases, the J end by 1 base, with 15 bases between. The germline CDR1 and CDR2 sequences are MGHRA and YSYEKL. The CDR3 extends over 16 amino acids. The DNA for the CDR3 is TGCGCCAGCAGCCAGGGGGGTAATAAGGCCCAAGAGACCCAGTACTTC. It yields the protein CASSQGGNKAQETQYF.

This rearrangement joins TRBV7-2 to TRBJ2-4; 8 bases align to TRBD1. Germline CDR1 reads SGHTA; CDR2 reads FQGNSA. The V gene end was trimmed by 6 bases and the J gene end by 5 bases; junction bases not matched to a gene: 6. The CDR3 covers 14 residues. CDR3: CASSFGTGENIQYF. CDR3 bases: TGTGCCAGCAGTTTTGGGACAGGAGAAAACATTCAGTACTTC.

This sequence joins TRBV7-8 and TRBJ1-2; 9 nucleotides agree with TRBD1. Germline lookup yields CDR1 SGHVS and CDR2 FQNEAQ. With V trimmed by 5 bases and J by 8 bases, 9 bases remained unmatched. The CDR3 spans 14 residues. The CDR3 region has the DNA TGTGCCAGCAGCCCAACCGGGACAGGGCTCGGCTACACCTTC. Its protein product is CASSPTGTGLGYTF.

This rearrangement joins TRBV9 to TRBJ1-5; D perhaps matches TRBD1 (6 bases). The CDR3 runs 15 residues. In germline, CDR1 is SGDLS, CDR2 YYNGEE. Trimming removed 0 bases at V and 5 bases at J, with 12 bases between. CDR3 amino acids: CASSVAGDRYQPQHF. The CDR3 region has the DNA TGTGCCAGCAGCGTAGCTGGAGACAGGTATCAGCCCCAGCATTTT.

V is TRBV11-2 and J is TRBJ2-5; 10 nucleotides match TRBD2. Losses at the gene ends were 2 bases for V and 4 bases for J; bases not matched to a gene: 7. The CDR3 loop spans 16 amino acids. Looked up from germline, CDR1 is SGHAT and CDR2 is FQNNGV. This CDR3 is CASSLPSGSLGETQYF. The DNA for the CDR3 is TGTGCCAGCAGCTTACCTAGCGGGAGTTTGGGAGAGACCCAGTACTTC.

The genes are TRBV6-5 and TRBJ1-1; D is perhaps TRBD1 (6 bases). The CDR3 spans 13 residues. Germline CDR1 MNHEY, CDR2 SVGAGI. The ends were cut back, 7 bases at V and 11 bases at J, with 20 bases in the middle. The CDR3 reads CASTPRDTQPAFF. The CDR3 DNA reads as TGTGCCAGCACCCCAAGGGACACCCAACCGGCTTTCTTT.

This chain joins TRBV10-3 and TRBJ1-2; TRBD1 aligns across 7 bases. The germline gives CDR1 ENHRY, CDR2 SYGVKD. The CDR3 length is 13 residues. V gave up 7 bases and J gave up 3 bases; unmatched junction bases: 5. The CDR3, as DNA: TGTGCCATCACCAGGGACAGCGACTATGGCTACACCTTC. Encoded protein: CAITRDSDYGYTF.

J is TRBJ2-7 and V is TRBV11-1, with unresolved D. Between the trimmed V and J ends, which lost 3 bases and 2 bases, there was a span of 8 bases. Germline loops: CDR1 SGHAT, CDR2 FQDESV (reference sequence). This CDR3 has 13 residues. The CDR3 protein is CASSLTLTYEQYF. CDR3 DNA sequence: TGTGCCAGCAGCTTGACACTCACCTACGAGCAGTACTTC.

This chain connects TRBV2 to TRBJ1-2; 11 bases are shared with TRBD1. CDR1 SNHLY and CDR2 FYNNEI come from the germline V gene. CDR3 length: 15 amino acids. With 7 bases clipped from V and 4 bases from J, the junction kept 8 bases outside the gene matches. The CDR3 nucleotides are TGTGCCAGCACCGGGACAGGGGGAATCGGCTATGGCTACACCTTC. It is translated as CASTGTGGIGYGYTF. Full variable domain (outside the CDR3, taken from reference TRBV2 and TRBJ1-2): EPEVTQTPSHQVTQMGQEVILRCVPISNHLYFYWYRQILGQKVEFLVSFYNNEISEKSEIFDDQFSVERPDGSNFTLKIRSTKLEDSAMYFCASTGTGGIGYGYTFGSGTRLTVV.

This sequence joins TRBV11-3 and TRBJ1-5; 8 bases align to TRBD1. Trimming cost V 6 bases and J 3 bases; bases outside gene matches: 7. Germline values: CDR1 SGHNT, CDR2 YENEEA. CDR3 length equals 15 residues. CDR3 amino acids: CASSPDRAVNQPQHF. CDR3 coding DNA: TGTGCCAGCAGTCCGGACAGGGCGGTCAATCAGCCCCAGCATTTT.

This clone occurred a few times. V gene TRBV4-2 combines with J gene TRBJ1-2; 9 nucleotides line up with TRBD1. In germline, CDR1 is LGHNA, CDR2 YNFKEQ. The length of the CDR3 is 17 residues. The V and J ends lost 2 bases and 6 bases, in that order; junction bases with no gene match: 13. CDR3 in amino acids: CASSQITPGQGGHGYTF. The CDR3 region has the DNA TGTGCCAGCAGCCAAATCACTCCGGGACAGGGAGGGCATGGCTACACCTTC.

V usage is TRBV9 and J usage is TRBJ1-5, with D perhaps matching TRBD1 (5 bases). The V end was cut by 3 bases, the J end by 0 bases, with 10 bases between. Germline V gene sequence: CDR1 SGDLS, CDR2 YYNGEE. CDR3 size: 15 residues. CDR3 amino acids: CASSEGLYSNQPQHF. The CDR3 nucleotides are TGTGCCAGCAGCGAGGGGCTCTATAGCAATCAGCCCCAGCATTTT.

J is TRBJ2-2 and V is TRBV6-5; D unclear. Looked up from germline, CDR1 is MNHEY and CDR2 is SVGAGI. The CDR3 is 15 amino acids. Deletions cut 10 bases from V and 2 bases from J, with 17 bases between. CDR3 nucleotide sequence: TGTGCCACCACAGCTGGAACAGTCAACACCGGGGAGCTGTTTTTT. It translates to CATTAGTVNTGELFF.

CDR3 nucleotides: TGTGCCAGCAGCGTAGGGGGCGGGAGAGCCACCGGGGAGCTGTTTTTT. Residues: CASSVGGGRATGELFF. The V and J genes are TRBV9 and TRBJ2-2; 7 bases are a match to TRBD2. The CDR3 spans 16 residues. Germline CDR1 reads SGDLS; CDR2 reads YYNGEE. The J segment lost 4 bases and the V segment lost 0 bases, leaving 6 bases of the junction unmatched.

This rearrangement joins TRBV4-2 to TRBJ2-5; D not resolved. The end of the DNA is better explained by TRBJ2-7, so the J call may be wrong. The CDR3 covers 14 residues. Per germline, CDR1 LGHNA and CDR2 YNFKEQ. The chain's CDR3 is CASSQDSYGYEQYF. The CDR3 bases are TGTGCCAGCAGCCAAGATTCGTACGGTTACGAGCAGTACTTC.

This chain uses TRBV15 with TRBJ1-4; D is uncertain. Germline V gene sequence: CDR1 LNHNV, CDR2 YYDKDF (reference sequence). The CDR3 length is 16 residues. Deletions cut 0 bases from V and 7 bases from J, with 15 bases between. DNA for the CDR3: TGTGCCACCAGCAGAGATCCAACGGTTCTCGGTGAAAAACTGTTTTTT. This translates into CATSRDPTVLGEKLFF. Full variable domain (remainder filled in from reference TRBV15 and TRBJ1-4): DAMVIQNPRYQVTQFGKPVTLSCSQTLNHNVMYWYQQKSSQAPKLLFHYYDKDFNNEADTPDNFQSRRPNTSFCFLDIRSPGLGDTAMYLCATSRDPTVLGEKLFFGSGTQLSVL.

The V gene is TRBV11-1, the J gene TRBJ1-2, with TRBD1 as a possible D gene (6 bases). Looked up from germline, CDR1 is SGHAT and CDR2 is FQDESV (reference sequence). The V end lost 2 bases, the J end lost 2 bases, and 12 bases lay between the germline ends. This CDR3 spans 15 amino acids. DNA for the CDR3: TGTGCCAGCAGCTTACCGCAGGGGTTCAACTATGGCTACACCTTC. Its translation: CASSLPQGFNYGYTF.